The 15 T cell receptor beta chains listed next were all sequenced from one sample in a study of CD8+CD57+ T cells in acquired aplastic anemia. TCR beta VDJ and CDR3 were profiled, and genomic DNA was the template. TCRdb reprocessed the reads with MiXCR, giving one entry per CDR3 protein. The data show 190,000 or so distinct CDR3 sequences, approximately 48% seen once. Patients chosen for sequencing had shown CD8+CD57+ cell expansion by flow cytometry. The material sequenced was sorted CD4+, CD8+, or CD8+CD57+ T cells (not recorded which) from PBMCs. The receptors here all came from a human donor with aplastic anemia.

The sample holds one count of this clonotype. For the CDR3, the DNA is TGTGCCAGCAGCTTAGTGGGGACCTACACCTTC. Its translation is CASSLVGTYTF. V gene TRBV7-9 combines with J gene TRBJ1-2; the D gene is possibly TRBD1 (5 bases). Trimming removed 1 base at V and 10 bases at J, with 7 bases between. In germline, CDR1 is SEHNR, CDR2 FQNEAQ (reference sequence). The CDR3 is 11 residues long.

CDR3 loop: CASSLTGVTEAFF. CDR3 DNA sequence: TGTGCCAGCAGCTTAACCGGGGTCACTGAAGCTTTCTTT. V usage is TRBV7-3 and J usage is TRBJ1-1; no clear D. Trimming pared 0 bases from V and 4 bases from J, leaving 6 bases between. The CDR3 is 13 amino acids. Germline CDR1 is SGHTA and CDR2 is FQGTGA.

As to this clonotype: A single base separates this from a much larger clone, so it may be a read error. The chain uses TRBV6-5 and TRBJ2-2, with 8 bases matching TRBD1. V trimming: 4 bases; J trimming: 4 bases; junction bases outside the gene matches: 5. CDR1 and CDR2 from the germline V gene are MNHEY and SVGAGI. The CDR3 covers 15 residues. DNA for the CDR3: TGTGCCAGCAGTTCCGGACAGGGCAGCACCGGGGAGCTGTTTTTT. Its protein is CASSSGQGSTGELFF.

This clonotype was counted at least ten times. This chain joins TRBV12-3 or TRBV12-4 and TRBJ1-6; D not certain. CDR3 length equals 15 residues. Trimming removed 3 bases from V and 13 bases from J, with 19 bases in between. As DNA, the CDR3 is TGTGCCAGCAGTTTCCCTCAGTCGACGGGCGGGCCCCTCCACTTT. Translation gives CASSFPQSTGGPLHF.

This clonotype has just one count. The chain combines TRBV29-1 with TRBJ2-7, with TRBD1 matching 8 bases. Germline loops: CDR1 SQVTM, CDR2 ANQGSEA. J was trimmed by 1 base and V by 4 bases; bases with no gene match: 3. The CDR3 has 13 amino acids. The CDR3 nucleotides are TGCAGCGTTGCAGGGGGCGGGTCCTACGAGCAGTACTTC. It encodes CSVAGGGSYEQYF.

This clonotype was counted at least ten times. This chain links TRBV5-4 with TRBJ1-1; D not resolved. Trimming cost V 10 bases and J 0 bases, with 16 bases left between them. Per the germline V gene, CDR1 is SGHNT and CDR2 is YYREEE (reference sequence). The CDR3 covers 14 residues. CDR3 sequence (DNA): TGTGCCTTAAAGGCCCAAGGGATGAACACTGAAGCTTTCTTT. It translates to CALKAQGMNTEAFF.

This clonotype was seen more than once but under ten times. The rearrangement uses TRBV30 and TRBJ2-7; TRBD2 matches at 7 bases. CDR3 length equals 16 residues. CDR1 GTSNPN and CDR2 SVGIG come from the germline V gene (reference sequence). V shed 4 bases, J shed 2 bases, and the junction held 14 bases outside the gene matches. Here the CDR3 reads CAWKHQRDSGTYEQYF. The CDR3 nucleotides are TGTGCCTGGAAGCACCAGCGGGACTCTGGGACCTACGAGCAGTACTTC. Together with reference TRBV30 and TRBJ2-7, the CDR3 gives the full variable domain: SQTIHQWPATLVQPVGSPLSLECTVEGTSNPNLYWYRQAAGRGLQLLFYSVGIGQISSEVPQNLSASRPQDRQFILSSKKLLLSDSGFYLCAWKHQRDSGTYEQYFGPGTRLTVT.

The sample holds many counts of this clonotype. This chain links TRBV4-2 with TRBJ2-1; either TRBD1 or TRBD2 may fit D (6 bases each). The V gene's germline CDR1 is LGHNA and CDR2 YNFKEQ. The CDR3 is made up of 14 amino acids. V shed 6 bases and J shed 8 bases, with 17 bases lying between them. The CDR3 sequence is CASSHSKGGDEQFF. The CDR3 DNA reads TGTGCCAGCAGTCATTCTAAGGGGGGCGATGAGCAGTTCTTC.

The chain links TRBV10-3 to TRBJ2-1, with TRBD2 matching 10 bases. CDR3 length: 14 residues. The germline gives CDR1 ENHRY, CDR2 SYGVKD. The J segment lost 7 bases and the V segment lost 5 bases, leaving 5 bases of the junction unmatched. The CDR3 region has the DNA TGTGCCATCAGTAAGCGGGAGGGCCAGAATGAGCAGTTCTTC. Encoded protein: CAISKREGQNEQFF.

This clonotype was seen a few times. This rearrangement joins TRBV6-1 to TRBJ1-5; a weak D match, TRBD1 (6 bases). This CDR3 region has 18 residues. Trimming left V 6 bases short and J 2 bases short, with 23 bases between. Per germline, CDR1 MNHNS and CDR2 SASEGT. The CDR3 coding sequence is TGTGCCAGCAGCTCGCTTTCCACAGGGAGTAGGGGCAATCAGCCCCAGCATTTT. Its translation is CASSSLSTGSRGNQPQHF.

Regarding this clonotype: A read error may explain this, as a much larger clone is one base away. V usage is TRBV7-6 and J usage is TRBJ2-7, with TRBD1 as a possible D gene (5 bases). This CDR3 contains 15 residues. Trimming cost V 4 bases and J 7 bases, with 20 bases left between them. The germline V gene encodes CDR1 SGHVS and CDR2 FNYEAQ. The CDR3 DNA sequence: TGTGCCAGCAGCTCCTCCCCGGCAGGGCGGAATGAGCAGTACTTC. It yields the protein CASSSSPAGRNEQYF.

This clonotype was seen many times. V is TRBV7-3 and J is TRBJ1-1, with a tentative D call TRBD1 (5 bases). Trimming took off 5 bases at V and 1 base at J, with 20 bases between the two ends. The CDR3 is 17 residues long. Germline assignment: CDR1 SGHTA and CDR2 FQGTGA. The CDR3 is CASSTIPTGGQNTEAFF. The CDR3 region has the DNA TGTGCCAGCAGCACAATTCCGACGGGGGGTCAGAACACTGAAGCTTTCTTT.

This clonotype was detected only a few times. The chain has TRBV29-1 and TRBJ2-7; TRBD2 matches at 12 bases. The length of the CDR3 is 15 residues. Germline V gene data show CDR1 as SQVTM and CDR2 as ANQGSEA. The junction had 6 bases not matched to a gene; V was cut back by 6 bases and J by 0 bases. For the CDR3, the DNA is TGCAGCGTCGAATTGACTAGCGGGAGCTCCTACGAGCAGTACTTC. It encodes CSVELTSGSSYEQYF.

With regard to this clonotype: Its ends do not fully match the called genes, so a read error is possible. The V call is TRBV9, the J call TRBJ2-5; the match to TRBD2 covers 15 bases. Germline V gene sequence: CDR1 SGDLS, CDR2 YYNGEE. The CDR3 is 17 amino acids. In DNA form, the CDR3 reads TGTGCCAGCAGCATGCCGCGGACTAGCGGGGGGGCTGAGACCCAGTATTTC. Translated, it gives CASSMPRTSGGAETQYF.

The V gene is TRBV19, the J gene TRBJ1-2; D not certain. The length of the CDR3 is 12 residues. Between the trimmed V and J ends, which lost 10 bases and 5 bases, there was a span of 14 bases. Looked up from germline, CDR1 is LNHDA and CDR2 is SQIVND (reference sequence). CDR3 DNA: TGTGCCACTCTGACTGGTGTGTATGGCTACACCTTC. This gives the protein CATLTGVYGYTF.